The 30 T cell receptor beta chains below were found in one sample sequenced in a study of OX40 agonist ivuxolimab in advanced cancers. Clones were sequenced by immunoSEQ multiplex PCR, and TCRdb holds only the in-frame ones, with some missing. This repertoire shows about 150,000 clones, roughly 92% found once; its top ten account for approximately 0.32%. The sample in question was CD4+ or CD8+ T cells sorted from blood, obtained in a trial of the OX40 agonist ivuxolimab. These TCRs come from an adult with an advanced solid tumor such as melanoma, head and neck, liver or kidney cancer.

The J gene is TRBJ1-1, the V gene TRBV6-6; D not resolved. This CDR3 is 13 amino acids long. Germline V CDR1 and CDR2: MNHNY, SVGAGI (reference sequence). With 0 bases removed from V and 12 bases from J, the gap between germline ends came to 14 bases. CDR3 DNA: TGTGCCAGCAGTTACTCGGGTGACACGAAGACTTTCTTT. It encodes CASSYSGDTKTFF.

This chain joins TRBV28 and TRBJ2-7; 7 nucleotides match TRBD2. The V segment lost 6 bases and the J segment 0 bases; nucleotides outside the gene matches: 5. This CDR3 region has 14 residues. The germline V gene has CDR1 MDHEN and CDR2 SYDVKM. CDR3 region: CASSLSSGSYEQYF. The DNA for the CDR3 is TGTGCCAGCAGCCTTTCTAGCGGCTCCTACGAGCAGTACTTC.

In nucleotides, the CDR3 is TGTGCCAGCAGCTCTAGGCCCGGGAGTGACATTCAGTACTTC. Translation gives CASSSRPGSDIQYF. The chain couples TRBV11-2 to TRBJ2-4; a possible D gene is TRBD2 (6 bases). The germline V gene has CDR1 SGHAT and CDR2 FQNNGV. This CDR3 comprises 14 residues. Trimming removed 4 bases from V and 8 bases from J, with 15 bases in between.

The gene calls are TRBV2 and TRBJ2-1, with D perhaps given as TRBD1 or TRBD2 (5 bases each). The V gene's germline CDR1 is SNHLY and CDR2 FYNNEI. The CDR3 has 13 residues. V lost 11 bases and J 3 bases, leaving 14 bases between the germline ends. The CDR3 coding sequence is TGTGCCGGCAACCGGGACCACTACAATGAGCAGTTCTTC. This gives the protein CAGNRDHYNEQFF.

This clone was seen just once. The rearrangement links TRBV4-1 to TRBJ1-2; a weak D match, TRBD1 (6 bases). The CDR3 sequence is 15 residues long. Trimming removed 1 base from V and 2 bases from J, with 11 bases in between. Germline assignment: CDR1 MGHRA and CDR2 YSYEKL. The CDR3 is CASSQAGTGNYGYTF. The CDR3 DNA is TGCGCCAGCAGCCAAGCCGGCACAGGGAACTATGGCTACACCTTC.

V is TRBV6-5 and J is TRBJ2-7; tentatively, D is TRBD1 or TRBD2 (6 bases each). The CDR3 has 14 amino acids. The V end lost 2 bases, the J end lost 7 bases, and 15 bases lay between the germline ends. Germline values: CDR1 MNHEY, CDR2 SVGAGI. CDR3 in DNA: TGTGCCAGCAGTTACCCGGGTGGGGGGCAAGAGCAGTACTTC. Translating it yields CASSYPGGGQEQYF.

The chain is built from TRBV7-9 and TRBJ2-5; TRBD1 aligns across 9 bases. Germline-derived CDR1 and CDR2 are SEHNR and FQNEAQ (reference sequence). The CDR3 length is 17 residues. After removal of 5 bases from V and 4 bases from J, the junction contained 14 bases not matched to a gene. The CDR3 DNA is TGTGCCAGCAGCCCCATCCCGGTGGGGACAGGGTCAGAGACCCAGTACTTC. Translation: CASSPIPVGTGSETQYF.

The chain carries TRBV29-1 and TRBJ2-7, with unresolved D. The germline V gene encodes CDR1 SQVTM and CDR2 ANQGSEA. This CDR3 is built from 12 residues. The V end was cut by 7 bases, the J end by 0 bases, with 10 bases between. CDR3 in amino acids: CSAGRLSYEQYF. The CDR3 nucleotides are TGCAGCGCTGGTCGTCTCTCCTACGAGCAGTACTTC.

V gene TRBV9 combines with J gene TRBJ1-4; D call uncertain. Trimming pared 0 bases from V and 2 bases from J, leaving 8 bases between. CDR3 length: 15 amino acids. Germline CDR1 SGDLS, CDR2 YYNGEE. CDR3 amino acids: CASSVVGTTNEKLFF. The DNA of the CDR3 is TGTGCCAGCAGCGTAGTAGGTACGACTAATGAAAAACTGTTTTTT. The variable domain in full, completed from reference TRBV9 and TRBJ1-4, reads DSGVTQTPKHLITATGQRVTLRCSPRSGDLSVYWYQQSLDQGLQFLIQYYNGEERAKGNILERFSAQQFPDLHSELNLSSLELGDSALYFCASSVVGTTNEKLFFGSGTQLSVL.

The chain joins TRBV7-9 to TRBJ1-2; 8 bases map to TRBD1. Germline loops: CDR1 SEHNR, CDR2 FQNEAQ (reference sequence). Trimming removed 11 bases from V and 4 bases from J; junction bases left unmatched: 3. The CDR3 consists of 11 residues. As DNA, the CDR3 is TGTGCCGAGGGACAGGTCTATGGCTACACCTTC. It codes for CAEGQVYGYTF.

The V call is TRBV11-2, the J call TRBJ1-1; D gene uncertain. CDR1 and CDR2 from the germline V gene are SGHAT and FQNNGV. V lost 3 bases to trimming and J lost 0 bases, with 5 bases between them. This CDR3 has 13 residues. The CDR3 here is CASSFPMNTEAFF. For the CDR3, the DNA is TGTGCCAGCAGCTTCCCCATGAACACTGAAGCTTTCTTT. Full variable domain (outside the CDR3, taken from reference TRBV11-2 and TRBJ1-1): EAGVAQSPRYKIIEKRQSVAFWCNPISGHATLYWYQQILGQGPKLLIQFQNNGVVDDSQLPKDRFSAERLKGVDSTLKIQPAKLEDSAVYLCASSFPMNTEAFFGQGTRLTVV.

CDR3 DNA sequence: TGTGCCAGCAGCCCCCTCAGTGAGCAGTTCTTC. Its protein product is CASSPLSEQFF. The V and J genes are TRBV7-9 and TRBJ2-1; D remains ambiguous. Germline assignment: CDR1 SEHNR and CDR2 FQNEAQ (reference sequence). Between the trimmed V and J ends, which lost 5 bases and 9 bases, there was a span of 8 bases. The CDR3 sequence is 11 residues long.

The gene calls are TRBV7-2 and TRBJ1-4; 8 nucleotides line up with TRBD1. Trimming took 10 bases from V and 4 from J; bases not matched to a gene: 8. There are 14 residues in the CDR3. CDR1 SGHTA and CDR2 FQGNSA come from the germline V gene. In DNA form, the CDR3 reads TGTGCCACCGGACGGACAGGGCTTAATGAAAAACTGTTTTTT. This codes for CATGRTGLNEKLFF.

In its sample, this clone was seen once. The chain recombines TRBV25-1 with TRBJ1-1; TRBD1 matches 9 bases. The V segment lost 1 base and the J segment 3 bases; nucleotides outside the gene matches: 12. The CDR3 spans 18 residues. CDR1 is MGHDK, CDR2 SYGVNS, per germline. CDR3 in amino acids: CASSELFGRGQGDTEAFF. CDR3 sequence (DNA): TGTGCCAGCAGTGAATTATTTGGTCGGGGACAGGGTGACACTGAAGCTTTCTTT. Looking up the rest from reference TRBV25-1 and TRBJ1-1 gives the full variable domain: EADIYQTPRYLVIGTGKKITLECSQTMGHDKMYWYQQDPGMELHLIHYSYGVNSTEKGDLSSESTVSRIRTEHFPLTLESARPSHTSQYLCASSELFGRGQGDTEAFFGQGTRLTVV.

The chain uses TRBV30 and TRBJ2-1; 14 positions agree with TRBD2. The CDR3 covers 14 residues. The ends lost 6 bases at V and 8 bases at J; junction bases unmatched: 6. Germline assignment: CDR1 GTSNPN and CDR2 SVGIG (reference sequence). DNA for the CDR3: TGTGCCTGCCTGACTAGCGGGAGGGCCTATGAGCAGTTCTTC. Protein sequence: CACLTSGRAYEQFF.

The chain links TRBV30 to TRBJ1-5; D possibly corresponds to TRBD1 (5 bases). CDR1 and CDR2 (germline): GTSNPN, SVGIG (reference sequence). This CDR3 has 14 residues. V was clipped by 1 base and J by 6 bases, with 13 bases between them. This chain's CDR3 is CAWSGRVGTQPQHF. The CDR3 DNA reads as TGTGCCTGGAGTGGCCGGGTAGGGACTCAGCCCCAGCATTTT.

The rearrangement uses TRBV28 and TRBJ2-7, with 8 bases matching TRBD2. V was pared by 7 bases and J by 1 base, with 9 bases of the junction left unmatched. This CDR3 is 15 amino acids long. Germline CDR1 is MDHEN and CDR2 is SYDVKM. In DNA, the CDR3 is TGTGCCAGCACTCGGGGGGGAGTCCAGTCCTACGAGCAGTACTTC. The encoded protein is CASTRGGVQSYEQYF.

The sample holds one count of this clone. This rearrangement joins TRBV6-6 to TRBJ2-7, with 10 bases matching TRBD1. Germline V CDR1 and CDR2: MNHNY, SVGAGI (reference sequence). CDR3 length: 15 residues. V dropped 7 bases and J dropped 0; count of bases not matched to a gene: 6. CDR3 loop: CASTARDRGSYEQYF. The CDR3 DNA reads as TGTGCCAGCACCGCCCGGGACAGGGGCTCCTACGAGCAGTACTTC.

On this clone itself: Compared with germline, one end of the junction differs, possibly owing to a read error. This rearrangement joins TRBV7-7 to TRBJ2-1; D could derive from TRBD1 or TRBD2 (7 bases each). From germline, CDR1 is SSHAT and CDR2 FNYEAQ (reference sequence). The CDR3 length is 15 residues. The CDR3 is CASSSGGGGYNEQFF. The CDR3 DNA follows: TGTGCTAGCAGCTCAGGGGGAGGGGGCTACAATGAGCAGTTCTTC.

Written as DNA, the CDR3 is TGTGCCAGCACTAGCCGGGTTGATGAGCAGTTCTTC. Its protein is CASTSRVDEQFF. The rearrangement links TRBV2 to TRBJ2-1; possibly TRBD2 for D (5 bases). The CDR3 runs to 12 residues. Germline loops: CDR1 SNHLY, CDR2 FYNNEI. Trimming took off 7 bases at V and 8 bases at J, with 12 bases between the two ends.

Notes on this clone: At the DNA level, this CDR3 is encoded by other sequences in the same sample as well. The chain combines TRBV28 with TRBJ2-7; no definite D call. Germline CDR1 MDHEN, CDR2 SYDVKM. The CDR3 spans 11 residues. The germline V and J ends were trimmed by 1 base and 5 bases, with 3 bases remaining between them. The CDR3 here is CASSLFDEQYF. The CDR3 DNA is TGTGCCAGCAGTTTATTCGACGAGCAGTACTTC.

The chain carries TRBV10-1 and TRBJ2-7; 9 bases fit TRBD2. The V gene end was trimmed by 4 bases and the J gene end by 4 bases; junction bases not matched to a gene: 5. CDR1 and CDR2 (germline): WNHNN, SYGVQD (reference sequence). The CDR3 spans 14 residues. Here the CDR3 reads CASSGGGGEYEQYF. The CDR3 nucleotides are TGCGCCAGCAGTGGAGGCGGGGGGGAGTACGAGCAGTACTTC.

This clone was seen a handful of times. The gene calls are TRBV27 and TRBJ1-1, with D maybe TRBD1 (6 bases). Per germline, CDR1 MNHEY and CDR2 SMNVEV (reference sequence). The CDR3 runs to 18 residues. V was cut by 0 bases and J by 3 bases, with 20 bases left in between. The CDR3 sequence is CASSLSIFGLGGYTEAFF. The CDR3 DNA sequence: TGTGCCAGCAGTTTATCGATCTTTGGTCTAGGGGGGTACACTGAAGCTTTCTTT.

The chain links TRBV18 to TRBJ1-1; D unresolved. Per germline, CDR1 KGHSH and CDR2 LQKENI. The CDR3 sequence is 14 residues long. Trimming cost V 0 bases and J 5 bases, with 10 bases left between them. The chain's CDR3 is CASSPPGSWTEAFF. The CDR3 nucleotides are TGTGCCAGCTCACCACCGGGTTCTTGGACTGAAGCTTTCTTT.

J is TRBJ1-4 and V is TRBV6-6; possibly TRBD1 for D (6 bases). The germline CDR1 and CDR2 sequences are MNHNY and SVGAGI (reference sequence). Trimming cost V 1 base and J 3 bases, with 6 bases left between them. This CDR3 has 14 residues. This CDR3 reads CASSYWGPNEKLFF. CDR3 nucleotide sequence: TGTGCCAGCAGTTACTGGGGGCCTAATGAAAAACTGTTTTTT.

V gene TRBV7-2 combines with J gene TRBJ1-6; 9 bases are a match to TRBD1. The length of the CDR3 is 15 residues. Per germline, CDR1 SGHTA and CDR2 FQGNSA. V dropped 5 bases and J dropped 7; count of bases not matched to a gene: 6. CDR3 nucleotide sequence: TGTGCCAGCAGCCGACCGGGACAGGGAAATTCACCCCTCCACTTT. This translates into CASSRPGQGNSPLHF.

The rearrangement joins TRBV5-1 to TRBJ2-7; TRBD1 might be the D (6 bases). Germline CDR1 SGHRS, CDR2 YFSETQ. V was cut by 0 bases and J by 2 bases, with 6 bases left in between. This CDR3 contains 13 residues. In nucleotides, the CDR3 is TGCGCCAGCAGCTTGGACAGGGCCTACGAGCAGTACTTC. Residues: CASSLDRAYEQYF.

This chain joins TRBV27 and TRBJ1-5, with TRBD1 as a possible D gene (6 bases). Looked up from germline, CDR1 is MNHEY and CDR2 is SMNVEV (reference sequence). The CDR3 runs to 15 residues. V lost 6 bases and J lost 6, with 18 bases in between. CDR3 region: CASRRDRGASQPQHF. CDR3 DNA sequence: TGTGCCAGCAGAAGAGATAGGGGGGCGAGTCAGCCCCAGCATTTT.

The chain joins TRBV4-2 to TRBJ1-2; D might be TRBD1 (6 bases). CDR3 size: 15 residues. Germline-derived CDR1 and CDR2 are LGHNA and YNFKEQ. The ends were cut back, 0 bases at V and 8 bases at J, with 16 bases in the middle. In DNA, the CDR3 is TGTGCCAGCAGCCAAGAAAAGGGGGGCCCTAGCGGCTACACCTTC. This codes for CASSQEKGGPSGYTF.

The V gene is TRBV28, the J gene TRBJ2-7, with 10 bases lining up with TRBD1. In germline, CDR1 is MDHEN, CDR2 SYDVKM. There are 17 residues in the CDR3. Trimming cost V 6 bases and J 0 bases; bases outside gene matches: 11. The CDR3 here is CASRAGQGVTYSYEQYF. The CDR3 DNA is TGTGCCAGCAGGGCAGGACAGGGGGTGACATACTCCTACGAGCAGTACTTC.